These T cell receptor beta chains were read from a single sample in a study of blood T cell repertoires in COVID-19. TCRdb's table, derived via immunoSEQ multiplex PCR, lists solely in-frame clones and lacks some. Of roughly 150,000 clones listed, more than 75% are singletons. Sequencing input: peripheral blood. The receptors come from a man aged 80 or over with acute or convalescent COVID-19. CDR3s leave out the opening cysteine and the closing phenylalanine or tryptophan. The order of the fields is V gene, CDR3 protein.

>TRBV5-1
ASSSPPGGTEAF
>TRBV9
ASSVEHGNQETQY
>TRBV6-5
ASRADGLNTGELF
>TRBV5-1
ASSPWTSGRYGEQF
>TRBV6-4
ASSVTSGTGELF
>TRBV7-6
ASSLEVPGGITGELF
>TRBV2
ATSGSPANEQF
>TRBV9
ASSVFEREGLF
>TRBV24-1
ATKNLTGRQETQY
>TRBV6-4
ASSDSGLGKRNEQF
>TRBV6-1
ASSDKGEKLF
>TRBV27
ASSPPGGGREQY
>TRBV5-4
ASSPQGFTNTEAF
>TRBV5-4
ASSFRGGVGANYGYT
>TRBV18
ASSPTGNPSYEQY
>TRBV27
ASRYGDRGLNEQF
>TRBV5-8
ASSSDRFSGNTIY
>TRBV28
AAETGGTGKLF
>TRBV19
ASSFRGLTVHNEQF
>TRBV6-5
ASSPLQAGQPQH
>TRBV28
ASRGPSTDTQY
>TRBV4-1
ASSQVGFDSRGGGNQPQH
>TRBV9
ASSVGGQGRAGELF
>TRBV7-9
ASNPEDTYEQY
>TRBV6-5
ASRGTSYGYT
>TRBV7-4
ASRRETGTAETNYGYT
>TRBV5-5
ASSLERGSYNEQF
>TRBV28
ASISGQGGYEQY